The 17 T cell receptor beta chains below come from one sample, sequenced in a study of early T cells in non-severe SARS-CoV-2 infection (dated by TCRdb to about 2021). Receptor amplification or capture employed 5' RACE. The reads were generated on a NextSeq 500. TCRdb's own reprocessing of the public reads used fastp at Q25 and MiXCR and kept productive beta chains. Identical CDR3 protein sequences are pooled into one entry, listed with their most common genes and DNA. The sample contains 87,000 or so distinct CDR3 sequences, roughly an eighth of them found a single time. Clones ranked in the top ten supply 6.5% of the sample. Specimen: whole blood. These TCRs come from an adult who was a healthcare worker with PCR-confirmed SARS-CoV-2 infection or an uninfected control (not recorded which).

CDR3 sequence: CASSFLANEQFF. The CDR3 region has the DNA TGTGCCAGCAGCTTTCTAGCAAATGAGCAGTTCTTC. V and J are TRBV7-8 and TRBJ2-1, with a possible D match to TRBD2 (5 bases). The CDR3 totals 12 residues. V lost 3 bases and J lost 7, with 7 bases in between. The germline gives CDR1 SGHVS, CDR2 FQNEAQ.

This clonotype has just a few counts. This rearrangement joins TRBV12-3 or TRBV12-4 to TRBJ2-6; maybe TRBD1 (5 bases). The CDR3 is made up of 17 amino acids. V was trimmed by 1 base and J by 2 bases, leaving 12 bases between them. The CDR3 DNA follows: TGTGCCAGCAGTTTAGGGCAGGGCAGCCCTGGGGCCAACGTCCTGACTTTC. This codes for CASSLGQGSPGANVLTF.

This chain connects TRBV15 to TRBJ2-2; the match to TRBD2 covers 11 bases. Germline values: CDR1 LNHNV, CDR2 YYDKDF (reference sequence). J lost 1 base, V lost 0 bases, and 4 bases had no gene match. The CDR3 is 18 residues long. CDR3 coding DNA: TGTGCCACCAGCAGAGAGGTAGCGGGAGGGCTGAACACCGGGGAGCTGTTTTTT. Its protein is CATSREVAGGLNTGELFF.

There are a few counts of this clonotype. The J gene is TRBJ2-1, the V gene TRBV3-1; unclear D gene. The CDR3 is made up of 13 amino acids. CDR1 and CDR2 (germline): LGHDT, YNNKEL (reference sequence). Between the trimmed V and J ends, which lost 3 bases and 12 bases, there was a span of 15 bases. The CDR3 loop reads CASSQVRNPAQFF. The DNA for the CDR3 is TGTGCCAGCAGCCAGGTGCGTAACCCAGCGCAGTTCTTC.

This clonotype has just a few counts. V usage is TRBV18 and J usage is TRBJ1-4; perhaps TRBD1 as D (5 bases). Per the germline V gene, CDR1 is KGHSH and CDR2 is LQKENI. The length of the CDR3 is 12 residues. The V end was cut by 3 bases, the J end by 12 bases, with 11 bases between. Here the CDR3 DNA reads TGTGCCAGCTCACCCTCCCCCAGGGAACTGTTTTTT. Translated, it gives CASSPSPRELFF.

Notes on this clonotype: It is unclear where the CDR3 begins or ends on the DNA, so no DNA is shown, and the CDR3 is as TCRdb lists it. The chain links TRBV4-2 to TRBJ2-2; the DNA was not compared with TRBD1, the D call given in the table. The CDR3 comprises 14 residues, both ends counted. CDR1 LGHNA and CDR2 YNFKEQ come from the germline V gene. The chain's CDR3 is CASRPNRGIGSCFF.

There are many counts of this clonotype. The V call is TRBV7-2, the J call TRBJ2-7, with 10 bases lining up with TRBD2. Germline lookup yields CDR1 SGHTA and CDR2 FQGNSA. This CDR3 region has 18 residues. After removal of 1 base from V and 4 bases from J, the junction contained 13 bases not matched to a gene. The CDR3 spells CASSLESAPSGSWYEQYF. Written as DNA, the CDR3 is TGTGCCAGCAGCTTAGAATCGGCGCCTAGCGGGAGTTGGTACGAGCAGTACTTC. The full variable domain, its missing parts supplied by reference TRBV7-2 and TRBJ2-7, is GAGVSQSPSNKVTEKGKDVELRCDPISGHTALYWYRQSLGQGLEFLIYFQGNSAPDKSGLPSDRFSAERTGGSVSTLTIQRTQQEDSAVYLCASSLESAPSGSWYEQYFGPGTRLTVT.

This clonotype was seen repeatedly, ten times or more. The chain carries TRBV2 and TRBJ2-3; D gene unclear. This CDR3 is built from 16 residues. The germline V gene encodes CDR1 SNHLY and CDR2 FYNNEI. Trimming took off 7 bases at V and 0 bases at J, with 17 bases between the two ends. CDR3 nucleotides: TGTGCCAGCAACGGAATTCCCGGGTTAAGCACAGATACGCAGTATTTT. Translating it yields CASNGIPGLSTDTQYF.

The gene calls are TRBV5-1 and TRBJ2-2; tentative D call: TRBD2 (5 bases). CDR3 length equals 15 residues. Trimming pared 0 bases from V and 6 bases from J, leaving 12 bases between. The germline gives CDR1 SGHRS, CDR2 YFSETQ. The CDR3 DNA follows: TGCGCCAGCAGCTTGGTTCTAGGGAGCGCCGGGGAGCTGTTTTTT. Translating it yields CASSLVLGSAGELFF.

This clonotype was counted a few times. The chain couples TRBV7-9 to TRBJ1-1; 7 bases fit TRBD1. V lost 6 bases to trimming and J lost 1 base; unmatched junction nucleotides: 2. The CDR3 is made up of 13 amino acids. In germline, CDR1 is SEHNR, CDR2 FQNEAQ (reference sequence). Here the CDR3 DNA reads TGTGCCAGCAGTCCAGGGGGGAACACTGAAGCTTTCTTT. Residues: CASSPGGNTEAFF.

The V call is TRBV6-2 or TRBV6-3, the J call TRBJ1-2; no definite D call. Trimming took 5 bases from V and 4 from J, leaving 14 bases between them. CDR1 is MNHEY, CDR2 SVGEGT, per germline. The CDR3 contains 14 residues. The CDR3 coding sequence is TGTGCCAGCAGTCCGGCCATCAGCGGCTATGGCTACACCTTC. Translating gives CASSPAISGYGYTF.

This chain links TRBV18 with TRBJ2-3, with TRBD1 matching over 9 bases. Germline CDR1 KGHSH, CDR2 LQKENI. V lost 4 bases and J lost 4; bases outside the gene matches: 9. The CDR3 consists of 16 residues. The CDR3 DNA is TGTGCCAGCTCACGCGGACAGGGGCTAGGTCCAGATACGCAGTATTTT. Its translation is CASSRGQGLGPDTQYF.

In this sample, this clonotype turned up a few times. The chain joins TRBV7-8 to TRBJ2-7; 8 bases fit TRBD1. The ends lost 3 bases at V and 5 bases at J; junction bases unmatched: 6. The CDR3 has 14 amino acids. Germline V gives CDR1 SGHVS, CDR2 FQNEAQ. CDR3 coding DNA: TGTGCCAGCAGCTTCCAGGGGGCCTGGAACGAGCAGTACTTC. Translated: CASSFQGAWNEQYF.

This clonotype was picked up a small number of times. V usage is TRBV29-1 and J usage is TRBJ2-7; D is possibly TRBD2 (5 bases). Germline CDR1 reads SQVTM; CDR2 reads ANQGSEA. The V and J ends lost 7 bases and 2 bases respectively, with 15 bases between them. CDR3 size: 13 residues. The CDR3 coding sequence is TGCAGCGGTGTCTTGTCGGGGACCTACGAGCAGTACTTC. It is translated as CSGVLSGTYEQYF.

In this sample, this clonotype turned up a few times. The chain is built from TRBV4-3 and TRBJ1-1; the match to TRBD1 covers 7 bases. CDR3 length: 15 amino acids. Germline V gene lookup returns CDR1 LGHNA and CDR2 YSLEER. Trimming at V came to 1 base and at J to 1 base, leaving 3 bases not matched to a gene. The CDR3 is CASSQVEGANTEAFF. DNA for the CDR3: TGCGCCAGCAGCCAAGTTGAGGGGGCGAACACTGAAGCTTTCTTT.

The chain joins TRBV6-4 to TRBJ1-1; D is unclear. Trimming removed 0 bases at V and 7 bases at J, with 18 bases between. The CDR3 has 16 amino acids. Per germline, CDR1 MRHNA and CDR2 SNTAGT. This CDR3 reads CASSDSSLSGRGEAFF. The CDR3 DNA is TGTGCCAGCAGTGACTCGAGCCTTTCGGGTCGGGGTGAAGCTTTCTTT.

This chain's CDR3 is CASSLGTGRREQYF. CDR3 sequence (DNA): TGTGCCAGCAGCCTGGGGACAGGGAGGCGCGAGCAGTACTTC. The gene calls are TRBV7-2 and TRBJ2-7; TRBD1 aligns across 9 bases. CDR3 length: 14 amino acids. Per germline, CDR1 SGHTA and CDR2 FQGNSA. V lost 5 bases to trimming and J lost 6 bases; unmatched junction nucleotides: 8.